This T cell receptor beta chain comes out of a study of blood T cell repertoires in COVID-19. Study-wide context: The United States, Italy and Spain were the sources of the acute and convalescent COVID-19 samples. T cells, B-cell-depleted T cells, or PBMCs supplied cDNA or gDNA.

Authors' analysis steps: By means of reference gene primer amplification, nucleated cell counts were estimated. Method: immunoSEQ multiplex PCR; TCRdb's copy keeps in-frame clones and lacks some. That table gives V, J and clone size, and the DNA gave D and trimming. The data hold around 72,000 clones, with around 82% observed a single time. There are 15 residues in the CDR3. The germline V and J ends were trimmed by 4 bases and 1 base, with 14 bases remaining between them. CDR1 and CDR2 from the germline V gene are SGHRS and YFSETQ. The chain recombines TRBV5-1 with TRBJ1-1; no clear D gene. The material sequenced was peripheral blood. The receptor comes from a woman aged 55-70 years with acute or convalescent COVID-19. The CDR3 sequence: CASSQVRQKNTEAFF. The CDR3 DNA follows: TGCGCCAGCAGCCAGGTCAGGCAGAAGAACACTGAAGCTTTCTTT.